This T cell receptor (beta chain) was identified in a study of T cells in Graves' hyperthyroidism and ophthalmopathy. RNA transcripts were the template for amplifying TCR beta CDR3 regions. The HTBI primer set was used in a first-round RT-PCR of the TCR CDR3. MiXCR was run by TCRdb on the multiplex PCR reads, yielding one entry per CDR3 protein. The data hold hundreds of thousands of distinct CDR3 sequences, with under 60% observed a single time. The CDR3 contains 14 residues. Per germline, CDR1 SQVTM and CDR2 ANQGSEA. Material: peripheral blood or thyroid tissue (not recorded which). This chain links TRBV29-1 with TRBJ1-4, with D possibly matching TRBD1 (5 bases). This clonotype was sampled from a woman under 30 with Graves' hyperthyroidism. CDR3 protein: CSARRARVGEKLFF. The CDR3 region has the DNA TGCAGTGCTAGAAGGGCCAGGGTAGGGGAAAAACTGTTTTTT.